This entry concerns a single T cell receptor beta chain. Antigen specificity is unknown. The sample is drawn from a study of T cell repertoires in cytomegalovirus infection. Study context: The authors used CMV epitopes that were HLA-C-restricted (recently identified) and HLA-B-restricted (well studied).

TCRdb reanalysed the reads using MiXCR and keeps one entry per CDR3 protein. Among about 35,000 distinct CDR3 sequences listed, about 48% were seen once. V was pared by 1 base and J by 5 bases, with 3 bases of the junction left unmatched. This CDR3 region has 14 residues. Germline V gene data show CDR1 as SGHAT and CDR2 as FQNNGV. Study results and caveats: The study found HLA-C-restricted CMV-specific TCR beta clonotypes dominating the ex vivo response.

The starting material was CD8+ T cells from cultured PBMCs, obtained from culture after CMV antigen stimulation. This clonotype was sampled from a human donor in good health (CMV status not recorded). Some clones in this sample may be carry-over from other donors' samples. The chain uses TRBV11-2 and TRBJ1-1, with 8 bases aligning to TRBD1. CDR3 coding DNA: TGTGCCAGCAGCTTAGCACAGGGGGGGACTGAAGCTTTCTTT. It yields the protein CASSLAQGGTEAFF.